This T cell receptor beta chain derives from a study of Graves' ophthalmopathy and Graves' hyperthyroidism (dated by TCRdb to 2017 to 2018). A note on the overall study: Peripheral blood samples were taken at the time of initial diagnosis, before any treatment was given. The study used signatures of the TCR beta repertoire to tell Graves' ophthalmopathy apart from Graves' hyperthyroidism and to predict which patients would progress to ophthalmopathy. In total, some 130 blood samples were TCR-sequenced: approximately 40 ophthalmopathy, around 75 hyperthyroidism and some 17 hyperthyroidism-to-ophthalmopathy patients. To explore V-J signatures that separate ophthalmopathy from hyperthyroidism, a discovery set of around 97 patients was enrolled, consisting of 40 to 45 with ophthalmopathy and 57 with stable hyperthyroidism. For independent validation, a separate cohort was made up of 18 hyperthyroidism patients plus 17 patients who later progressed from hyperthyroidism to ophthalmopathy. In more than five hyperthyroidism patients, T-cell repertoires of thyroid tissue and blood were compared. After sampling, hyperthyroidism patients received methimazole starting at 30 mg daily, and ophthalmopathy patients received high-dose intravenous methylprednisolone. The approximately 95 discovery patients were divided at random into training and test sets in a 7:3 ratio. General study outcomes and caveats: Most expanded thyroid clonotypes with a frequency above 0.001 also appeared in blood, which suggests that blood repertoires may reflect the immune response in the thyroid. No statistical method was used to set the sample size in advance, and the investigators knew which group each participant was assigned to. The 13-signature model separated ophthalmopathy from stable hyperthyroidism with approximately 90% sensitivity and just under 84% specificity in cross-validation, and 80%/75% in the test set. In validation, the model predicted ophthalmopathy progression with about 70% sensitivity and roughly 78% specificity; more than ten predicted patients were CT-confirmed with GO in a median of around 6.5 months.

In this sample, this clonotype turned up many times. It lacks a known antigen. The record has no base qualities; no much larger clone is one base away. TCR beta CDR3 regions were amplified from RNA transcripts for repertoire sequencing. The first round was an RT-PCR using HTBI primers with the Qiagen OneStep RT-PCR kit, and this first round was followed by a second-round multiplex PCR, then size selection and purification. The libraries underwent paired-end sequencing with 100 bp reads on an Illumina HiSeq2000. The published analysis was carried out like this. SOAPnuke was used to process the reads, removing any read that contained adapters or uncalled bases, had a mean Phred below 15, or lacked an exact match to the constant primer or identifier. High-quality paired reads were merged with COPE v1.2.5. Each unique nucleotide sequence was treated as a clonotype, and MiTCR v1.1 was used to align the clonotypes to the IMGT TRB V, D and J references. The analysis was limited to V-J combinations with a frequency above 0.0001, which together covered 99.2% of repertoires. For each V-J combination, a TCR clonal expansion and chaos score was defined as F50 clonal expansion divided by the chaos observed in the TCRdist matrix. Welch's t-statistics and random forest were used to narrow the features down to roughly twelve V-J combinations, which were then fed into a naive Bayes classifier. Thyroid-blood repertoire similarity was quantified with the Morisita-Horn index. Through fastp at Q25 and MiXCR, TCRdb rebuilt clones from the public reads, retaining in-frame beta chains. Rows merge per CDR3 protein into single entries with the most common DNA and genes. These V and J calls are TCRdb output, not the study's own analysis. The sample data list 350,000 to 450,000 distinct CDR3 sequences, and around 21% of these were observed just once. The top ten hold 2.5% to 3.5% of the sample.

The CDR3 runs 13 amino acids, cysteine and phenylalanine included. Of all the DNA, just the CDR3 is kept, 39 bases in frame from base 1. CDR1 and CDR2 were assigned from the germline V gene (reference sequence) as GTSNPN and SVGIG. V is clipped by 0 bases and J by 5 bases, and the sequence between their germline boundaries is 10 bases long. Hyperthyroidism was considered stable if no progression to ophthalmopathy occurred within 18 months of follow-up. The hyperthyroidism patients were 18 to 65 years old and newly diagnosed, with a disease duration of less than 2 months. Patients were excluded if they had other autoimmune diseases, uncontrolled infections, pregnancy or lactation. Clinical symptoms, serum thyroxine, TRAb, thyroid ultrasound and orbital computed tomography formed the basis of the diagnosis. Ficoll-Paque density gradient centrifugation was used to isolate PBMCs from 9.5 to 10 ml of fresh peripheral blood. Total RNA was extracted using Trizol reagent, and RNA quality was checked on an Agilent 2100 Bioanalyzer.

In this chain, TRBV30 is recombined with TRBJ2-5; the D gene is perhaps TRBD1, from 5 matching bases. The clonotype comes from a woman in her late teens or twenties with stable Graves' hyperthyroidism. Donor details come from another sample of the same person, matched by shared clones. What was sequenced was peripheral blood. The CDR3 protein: CAWSVGRDETQYF. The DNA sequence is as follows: TGTGCCTGGAGTGTTGGCAGGGATGAGACCCAGTACTTC.